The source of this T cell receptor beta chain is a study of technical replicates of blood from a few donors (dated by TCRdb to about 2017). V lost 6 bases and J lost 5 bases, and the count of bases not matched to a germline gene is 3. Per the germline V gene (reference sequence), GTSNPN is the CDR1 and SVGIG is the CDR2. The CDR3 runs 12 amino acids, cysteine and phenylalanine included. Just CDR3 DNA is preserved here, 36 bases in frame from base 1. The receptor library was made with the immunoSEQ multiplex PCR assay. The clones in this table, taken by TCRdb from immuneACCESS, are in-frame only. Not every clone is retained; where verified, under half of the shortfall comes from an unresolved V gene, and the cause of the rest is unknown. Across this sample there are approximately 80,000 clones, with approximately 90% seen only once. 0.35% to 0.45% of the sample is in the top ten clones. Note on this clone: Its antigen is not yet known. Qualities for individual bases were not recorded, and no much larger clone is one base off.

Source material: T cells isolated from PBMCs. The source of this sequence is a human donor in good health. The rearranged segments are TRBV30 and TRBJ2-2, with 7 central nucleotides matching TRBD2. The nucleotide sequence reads TGTGCCTGCGGACTAGGTACCGGGGAGCTGTTTTTT. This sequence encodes CACGLGTGELFF.